A selection of T cell receptor beta chains follows, all from one sample in a study of CDR3 diversity in severe acne. TCRdb re-derived calls from the PCR reads in MiXCR, one entry per CDR3 protein. Of roughly 81,000 distinct CDR3 sequences listed, roughly 52% were seen once; the top ten hold 10%. The sequencing input was blood. Receptors were obtained from a male donor in good health, serving as a control. The CDR3 runs from the conserved cysteine through the conserved F or W. A D gene is named only where the DNA matches it firmly. Size is stated for part of the rows, as once, few or many counts, or as a class when the clone is expanded.

medium-sized,TRBV6-6,TRBJ2-7,TRBD2,TGTGCCAGCAGTTACTCGAGTAGCGGGAGGGACGAGCAGTACTTC,CASSYSSSGRDEQYF
few,TRBV20-1,TRBJ2-7,-,TGCAGTGCTAGGGAGGCAGGGGCGTACGAGCAGTACTTC,CSAREAGAYEQYF
many,TRBV11-2,TRBJ1-6,TRBD1,TGTGCCAGCAGACGGAGAGTAGGGGGCCAGGATTCACCCCTCCACTTT,CASRRRVGGQDSPLHF
-,TRBV20-1,TRBJ1-1,-,TGCAGTGCTAGAGATAAGGCAGGCACTGAAGCTTTCTTT,CSARDKAGTEAFF
few,TRBV5-6,TRBJ1-1,-,TGTGCCAGCAGCCGGGGACCCCTGGGGACTGAAGCTTTCTTT,CASSRGPLGTEAFF
-,TRBV25-1,TRBJ2-7,TRBD2,TGTGCCAGCAGTCCACTAGCGGGAGCGACCTACGAGCAGTACTTC,CASSPLAGATYEQYF
-,TRBV9,TRBJ1-5,-,TGTGCCCGCAGCGGGCAGGGCAATCAGCCCCAGCATTTT,CARSGQGNQPQHF
-,TRBV29-1,TRBJ2-2,-,TGCAGCGTTTACGGGGAGCTGTTTTTT,CSVYGELFF
few,TRBV7-9,TRBJ1-2,-,TGTGCCAGCAGCAGAAGACAAGATCATGGCTACACCTTC,CASSRRQDHGYTF
-,TRBV19,TRBJ1-1,-,TGTGCCAGTAGTATTTGGAGGGACACTGAAGCTTTCTTT,CASSIWRDTEAFF
-,TRBV5-1,TRBJ2-5,TRBD2,TGCGCCAGCAGCTTGGCCGGGGGGTATGGGGAGACCCAGTACTTC,CASSLAGGYGETQYF
-,TRBV4-2,TRBJ2-7,-,TGTGCCAGCAGCCACAAGGCGGACAGTACCTACGAGCAGTACTTC,CASSHKADSTYEQYF
-,TRBV19,TRBJ1-3,-,TGTGCCAGTAGTATCCCGAGTTGGGAAGGGGATTCCGCCGAGAACACCATATATTTT,CASSIPSWEGDSAENTIYF
-,TRBV20-1,TRBJ1-2,-,TGCAGTGCTAGTATTAACTATGGCTACACCTTC,CSASINYGYTF
-,TRBV25-1,TRBJ2-3,-,TGTGCCAGCAGTGAATATGCAGAGGATACGCAGTATTTT,CASSEYAEDTQYF
-,TRBV6-4,TRBJ1-6,-,TGTGCCAGCAGTGACGCCCGAAAGGATAATTCACCCCTCCACTTT,CASSDARKDNSPLHF
-,TRBV20-1,TRBJ2-5,TRBD2,TGCAGTGCTAGACTAGCGGGGGGGTACCAAGAGACCCAGTACTTC,CSARLAGGYQETQYF
many,TRBV6-1,TRBJ1-2,-,TGTGCCAGCAGTGTTCTCGGGGGGGCTAACTATGGCTACACCTTC,CASSVLGGANYGYTF
few,TRBV12-3/TRBV12-4,TRBJ2-5,-,TGTGCCAGCAGTTTTGGAAAAGACCCCCAGTACTTC,CASSFGKDPQYF
few,TRBV29-1,TRBJ1-6,-,TGCAGCGTTGAAGTCTCAAGCAATTCACCCCTCCACTTT,CSVEVSSNSPLHF
many,TRBV24-1,TRBJ2-5,TRBD2,TGTGCCACCAGTGATACTAGCGGGAGACAAGAGACCCAGTACTTC,CATSDTSGRQETQYF
few,TRBV7-2,TRBJ2-5,-,TGTGCCAGCAGCTTGGAGGGGAACCAAGAGACCCAGTACTTC,CASSLEGNQETQYF
-,TRBV4-2,TRBJ1-5,-,TGTGCCAGCAGCCACCGGGGGGACGTGAATCAGCCTCAGCATTTT,CASSHRGDVNQPQHF
medium-sized,TRBV20-1,TRBJ2-5,TRBD2,TGCAGTGCTCTAAGACTAGCGGGGCCACAAGAGACCCAGTACTTC,CSALRLAGPQETQYF
-,TRBV24-1,TRBJ2-7,-,TGTGCCACCAGTGACCCGACAGGACCCGCCTACGAGCAGTACTTC,CATSDPTGPAYEQYF
-,TRBV24-1,TRBJ1-5,-,TGTGCCAGCAGTTTAGGCGGTCATAGCAATCAGCCCCAGCATTTT,CASSLGGHSNQPQHF
-,TRBV2,TRBJ1-5,TRBD1,TGTGCCAGCAGTGGGGACAGGGCTGGCAATCAGCCCCAGCATTTT,CASSGDRAGNQPQHF
few,TRBV9,TRBJ1-2,-,TGTGCCAGCAGCGTAGGGACAGCCAACTATGGCTACACCTTC,CASSVGTANYGYTF